The entry below describes one T cell receptor beta chain. Method: immunoSEQ multiplex PCR; TCRdb's copy keeps in-frame clones and lacks some. The sample consists of about 320,000 clones, over 90% of them appearing once. The data derive from a study of blood T cell repertoires in COVID-19. In the study overall: Acute and convalescent COVID-19 samples came from the United States, Italy and Spain. Sample material is recorded as cDNA or gDNA derived from T cells, B-cell-depleted T cells, or PBMCs.

Germline V CDR1 and CDR2: SNHLY, FYNNEI. V lost 5 bases and J lost 10; bases outside the gene matches: 13. This CDR3 has 15 residues. Clinical history reported by participants formed the basis on which cohorts were assigned. Within the 2 weeks before study entry, each person in the exposed group met a COVID-19 case. The sample comprised PBMCs or T cells enriched from blood (not recorded which). This clonotype originated in a woman between 25 and 40 years old who had been exposed to COVID-19. This sequence joins TRBV2 and TRBJ1-4; 7 bases align to TRBD1. CDR3 residues: CASSRTGDPAGKLFF. DNA of the CDR3: TGTGCCAGCAGTCGAACAGGGGACCCGGCGGGAAAACTGTTTTTT.